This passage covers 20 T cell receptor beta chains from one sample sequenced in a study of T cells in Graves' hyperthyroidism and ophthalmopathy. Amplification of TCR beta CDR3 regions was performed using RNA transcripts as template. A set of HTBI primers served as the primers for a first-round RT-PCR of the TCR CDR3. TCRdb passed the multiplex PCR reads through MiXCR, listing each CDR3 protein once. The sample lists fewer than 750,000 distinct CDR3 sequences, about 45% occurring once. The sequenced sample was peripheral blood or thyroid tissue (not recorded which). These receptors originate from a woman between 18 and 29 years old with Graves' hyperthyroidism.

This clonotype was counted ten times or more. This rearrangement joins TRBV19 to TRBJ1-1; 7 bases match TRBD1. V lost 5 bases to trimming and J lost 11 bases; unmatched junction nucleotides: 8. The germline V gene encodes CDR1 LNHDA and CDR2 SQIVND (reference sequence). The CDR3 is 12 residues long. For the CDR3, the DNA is TGTGCCAGTAGTGAACAGGGGCGGTATGCTTTCTTT. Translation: CASSEQGRYAFF. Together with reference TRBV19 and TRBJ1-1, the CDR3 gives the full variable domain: DGGITQSPKYLFRKEGQNVTLSCEQNLNHDAMYWYRQDPGQGLRLIYYSQIVNDFQKGDIAEGYSVSREKKESFPLTVTSAQKNPTAFYLCASSEQGRYAFFGQGTRLTVV.

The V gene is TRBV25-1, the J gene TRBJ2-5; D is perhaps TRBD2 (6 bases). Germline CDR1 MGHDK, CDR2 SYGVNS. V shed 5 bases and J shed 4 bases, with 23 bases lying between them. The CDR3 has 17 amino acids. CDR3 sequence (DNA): TGTGCCAGCAGTTTCCACCAAGATCGTAGCGGTCGAGAGACCCAGTACTTC. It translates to CASSFHQDRSGRETQYF.

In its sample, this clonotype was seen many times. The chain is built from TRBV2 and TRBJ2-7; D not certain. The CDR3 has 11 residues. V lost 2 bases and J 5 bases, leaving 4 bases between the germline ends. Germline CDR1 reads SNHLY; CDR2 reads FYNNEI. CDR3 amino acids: CASSESHEQYF. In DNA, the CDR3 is TGTGCCAGCAGTGAATCCCACGAGCAGTACTTC.

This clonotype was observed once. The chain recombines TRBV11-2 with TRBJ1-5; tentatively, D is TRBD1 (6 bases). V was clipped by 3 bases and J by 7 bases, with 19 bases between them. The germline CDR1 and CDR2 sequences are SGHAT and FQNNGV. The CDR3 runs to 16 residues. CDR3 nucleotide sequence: TGTGCCAGCAGCTTCCCACGCGGGGGGCGAGGGCAGCCCCAGCATTTT. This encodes CASSFPRGGRGQPQHF.

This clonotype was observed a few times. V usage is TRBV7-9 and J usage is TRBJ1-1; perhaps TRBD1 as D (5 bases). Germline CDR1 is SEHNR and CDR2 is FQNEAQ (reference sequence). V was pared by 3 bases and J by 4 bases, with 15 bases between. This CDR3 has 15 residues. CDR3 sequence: CASSLVGAGRTEAFF. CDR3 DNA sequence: TGTGCCAGCAGCTTGGTAGGGGCAGGTCGCACTGAAGCTTTCTTT.

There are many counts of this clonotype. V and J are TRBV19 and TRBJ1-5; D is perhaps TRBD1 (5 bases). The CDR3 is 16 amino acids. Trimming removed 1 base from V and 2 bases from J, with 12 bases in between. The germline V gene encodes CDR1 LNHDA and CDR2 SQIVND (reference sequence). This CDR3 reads CASSIGWEGRNQPQHF. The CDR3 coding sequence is TGTGCCAGTAGTATAGGATGGGAGGGGCGCAATCAGCCCCAGCATTTT. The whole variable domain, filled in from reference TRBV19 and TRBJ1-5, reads DGGITQSPKYLFRKEGQNVTLSCEQNLNHDAMYWYRQDPGQGLRLIYYSQIVNDFQKGDIAEGYSVSREKKESFPLTVTSAQKNPTAFYLCASSIGWEGRNQPQHFGDGTRLSIL.

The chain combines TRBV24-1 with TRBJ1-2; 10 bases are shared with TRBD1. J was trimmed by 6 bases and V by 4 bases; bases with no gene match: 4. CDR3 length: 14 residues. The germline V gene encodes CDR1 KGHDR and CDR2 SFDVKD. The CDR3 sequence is CATSDAGQGNGYTF. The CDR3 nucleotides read TGTGCCACCAGTGACGCGGGACAGGGGAATGGCTACACCTTC.

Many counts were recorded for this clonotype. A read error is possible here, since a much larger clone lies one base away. The CDR3 nucleotides are TGCAGCGTCACAGGCCCCTATGGCTACACCTTC. Translation gives CSVTGPYGYTF. The genes are TRBV29-1 and TRBJ1-2, with D maybe TRBD1 (5 bases). The CDR3 totals 11 residues. The germline CDR1 and CDR2 sequences are SQVTM and ANQGSEA. Trimming cost V 6 bases and J 4 bases, with 9 bases left between them.

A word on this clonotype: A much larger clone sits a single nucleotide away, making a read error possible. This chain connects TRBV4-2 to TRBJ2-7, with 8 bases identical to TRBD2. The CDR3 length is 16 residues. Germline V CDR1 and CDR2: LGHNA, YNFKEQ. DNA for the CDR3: TGTGCCGGCAGCCAAGAAAGAAGCGGGAGTTATAACGAGCAGTACTTC. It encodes CAGSQERSGSYNEQYF.

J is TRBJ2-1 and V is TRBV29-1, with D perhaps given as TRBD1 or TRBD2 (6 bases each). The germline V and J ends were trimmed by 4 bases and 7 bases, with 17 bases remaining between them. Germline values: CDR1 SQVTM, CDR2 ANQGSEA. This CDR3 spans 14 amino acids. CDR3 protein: CSVGHGGPRNEQFF. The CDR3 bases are TGCAGCGTTGGCCACGGGGGCCCGAGGAATGAGCAGTTCTTC.

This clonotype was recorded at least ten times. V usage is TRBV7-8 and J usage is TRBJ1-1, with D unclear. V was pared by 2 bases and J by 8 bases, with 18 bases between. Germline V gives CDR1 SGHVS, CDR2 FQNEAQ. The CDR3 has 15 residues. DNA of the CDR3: TGTGCCAGCAGCTTATTAATATGGAGGGCTGGGGAAGCTTTCTTT. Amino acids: CASSLLIWRAGEAFF.

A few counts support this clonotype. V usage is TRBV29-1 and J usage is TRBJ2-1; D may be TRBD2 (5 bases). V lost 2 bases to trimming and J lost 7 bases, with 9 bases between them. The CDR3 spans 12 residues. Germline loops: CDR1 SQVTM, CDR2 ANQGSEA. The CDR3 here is CSVEKSGNEQFF. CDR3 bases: TGCAGCGTTGAAAAGTCGGGGAATGAGCAGTTCTTC.

CDR3 sequence (DNA): TGCAGTGCCACGTGGGGCGGGAGGTACGGTGAGCAGTACTTC. This translates into CSATWGGRYGEQYF. This chain joins TRBV20-1 and TRBJ2-7; 8 nucleotides line up with TRBD2. The trim removed 6 bases at V and 7 bases at J, leaving 14 bases unmatched. The CDR3 is 14 residues long. Germline CDR1 DFQATT, CDR2 SNEGSKA (reference sequence).

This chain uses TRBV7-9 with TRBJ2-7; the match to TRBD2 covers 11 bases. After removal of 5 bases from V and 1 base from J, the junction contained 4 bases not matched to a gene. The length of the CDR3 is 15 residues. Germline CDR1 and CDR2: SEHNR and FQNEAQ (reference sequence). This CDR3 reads CASSTGLAASYEQYF. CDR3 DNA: TGTGCCAGCAGCACGGGACTAGCGGCGTCCTACGAGCAGTACTTC.

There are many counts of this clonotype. The DNA of the CDR3 is TGTGCCAGCAGCGTAGCGGGGGGAAATTTCTACGAGCAGTACTTC. Residues: CASSVAGGNFYEQYF. The rearrangement uses TRBV9 and TRBJ2-7, with TRBD2 matching 7 bases. Per the germline V gene, CDR1 is SGDLS and CDR2 is YYNGEE. Trimming took 0 bases from V and 3 from J; bases not matched to a gene: 6. The CDR3 has 15 residues.

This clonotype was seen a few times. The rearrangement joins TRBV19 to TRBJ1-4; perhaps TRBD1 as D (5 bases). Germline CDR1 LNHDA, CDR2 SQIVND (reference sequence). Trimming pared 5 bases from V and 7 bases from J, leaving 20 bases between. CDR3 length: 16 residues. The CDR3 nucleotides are TGTGCCAGTAGTCAGACGGGAACCGGGGGTACTGAAAAACTGTTTTTT. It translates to CASSQTGTGGTEKLFF.

Here the CDR3 DNA reads TGCAGTGCTAACAAACGGGACAGGGAGCAGTACTTC. It translates to CSANKRDREQYF. The chain recombines TRBV20-1 with TRBJ2-7, with 8 bases aligning to TRBD1. Germline CDR1 is DFQATT and CDR2 is SNEGSKA (reference sequence). The V gene end was trimmed by 4 bases and the J gene end by 7 bases; junction bases not matched to a gene: 6. This CDR3 spans 12 amino acids.

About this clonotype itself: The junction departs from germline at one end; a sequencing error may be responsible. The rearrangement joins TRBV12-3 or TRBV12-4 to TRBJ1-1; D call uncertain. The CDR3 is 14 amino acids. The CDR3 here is CASSRTSGNNEAFF. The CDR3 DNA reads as TGTGCCAGCAGTAGGACTAGCGGCAACAATGAAGCTTTCTTT.

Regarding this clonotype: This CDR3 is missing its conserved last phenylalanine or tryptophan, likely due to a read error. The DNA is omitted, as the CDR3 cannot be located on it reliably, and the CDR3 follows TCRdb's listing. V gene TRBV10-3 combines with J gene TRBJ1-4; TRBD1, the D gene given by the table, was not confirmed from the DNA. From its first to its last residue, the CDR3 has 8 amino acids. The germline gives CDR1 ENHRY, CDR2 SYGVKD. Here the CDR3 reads CAIRGTEI.

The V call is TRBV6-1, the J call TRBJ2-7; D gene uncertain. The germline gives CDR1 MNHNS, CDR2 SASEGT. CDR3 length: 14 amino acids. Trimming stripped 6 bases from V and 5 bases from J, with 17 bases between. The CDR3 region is CASSPVKGGDEQYF. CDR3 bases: TGTGCCAGCAGCCCCGTCAAGGGTGGGGACGAGCAGTACTTC.